This T cell receptor (beta chain) was found in a study of T cell responses to AZD1222 COVID-19 vaccine. Study-level results: Distributed over spike, vaccine-associated CD4 TCRs predominated at 160-218 and 743-854.

As concerns this clone: Its antigen is currently unknown.

Using immunoSEQ multiplex PCR, the repertoire was profiled, and TCRdb retains in-frame clones only, with some absent. Of over 110,000 clones listed, just over 90% are singletons. Trimming cost V 2 bases and J 8 bases, with 4 bases left between them. From germline, CDR1 is LNHDA and CDR2 SQIVND (reference sequence). The CDR3 contains 11 residues. This receptor was taken from an adult in good health. Source: peripheral blood, taken on day 0 of AZD1222 vaccination. The V and J genes are TRBV19 and TRBJ2-1; unclear D gene. This CDR3 reads CASSINHEQFF. DNA for the CDR3: TGTGCCAGTAGTATAAACCATGAGCAGTTCTTC.